The clone carrying this T cell receptor beta chain showed up just a few times. Clones were read by immunoSEQ multiplex PCR, and TCRdb kept only the in-frame ones, dropping some. Among fewer than 95,000 clones listed, just under 85% were seen once. With 5 bases removed from V and 6 bases from J, the gap between germline ends came to 14 bases. Germline V gives CDR1 PRHDT, CDR2 FYEKMQ (reference sequence). This CDR3 has 14 residues. The data are from a study of control samples from healthy donors and cancer patients. Sequencing was carried out using blood. This chain uses TRBV13 with TRBJ2-1; D remains ambiguous. The origin of this receptor is a man aged 25 to 40 in good health. The CDR3 DNA follows: TGTGCCAGCAGCCCACGGACCTGGGGCAATGAGCAGTTCTTC. This sequence encodes CASSPRTWGNEQFF.